A single sample gave rise to the 30 T cell receptor beta chains below, sequenced in a study of breast tumors, draining lymph nodes, adjacent tissues. From the multiplex PCR reads, TCRdb called clonotypes with MiXCR, one entry per CDR3 protein. The profile covers about 46,000 distinct CDR3 sequences, with 20% to 25% appearing a single time and about 7.8% taken by the ten largest. The sample taken for sequencing was breast tumor tissue. These receptors all come from a female donor with breast cancer. Some clones in this sample may be carry-over from other donors' samples.

This clonotype was seen many times. The gene calls are TRBV11-1 and TRBJ1-2, with D unclear. From germline, CDR1 is SGHAT and CDR2 FQDESV (reference sequence). The CDR3 spans 16 residues. The germline V and J ends were trimmed by 4 bases and 6 bases, with 21 bases remaining between them. The CDR3 region has the DNA TGTGCCAGCAGCTCCGTTATCGGGCATCGAGGGAATGGCTACACCTTC. Its translation is CASSSVIGHRGNGYTF.

This clonotype was detected many times. The CDR3 sequence: CASRSTEAFYEQYF. The DNA of the CDR3 is TGTGCCAGCAGGTCGACAGAGGCTTTCTACGAGCAGTACTTC. V and J are TRBV27 and TRBJ2-7; perhaps TRBD1 as D (5 bases). This CDR3 is built from 14 residues. V lost 6 bases and J 3 bases, leaving 15 bases between the germline ends. In germline, CDR1 is MNHEY, CDR2 SMNVEV (reference sequence).

A remark on this clonotype: It may be a read error: a sequence one base away is much more abundant. V and J are TRBV15 and TRBJ2-6, with 8 positions matching TRBD1. CDR3 size: 16 residues. V was pared by 11 bases and J by 4 bases, with 13 bases of the junction left unmatched. In germline, CDR1 is LNHNV, CDR2 YYDKDF (reference sequence). DNA of the CDR3: TGTGCCGCCACTACAAACAGGGGGTTCGGGGCCAACGTCCTGACTTTC. Protein sequence: CAATTNRGFGANVLTF. The variable domain in full, with the rest retrieved from reference TRBV15 and TRBJ2-6, is DAMVIQNPRYQVTQFGKPVTLSCSQTLNHNVMYWYQQKSSQAPKLLFHYYDKDFNNEADTPDNFQSRRPNTSFCFLDIRSPGLGDTAMYLCAATTNRGFGANVLTFGAGSRLTVL.

The sample holds many counts of this clonotype. The V and J genes are TRBV5-1 and TRBJ2-5; 7 bases line up with TRBD1. This CDR3 is built from 14 residues. Germline-derived CDR1 and CDR2 are SGHRS and YFSETQ. V gave up 3 bases and J gave up 5 bases; unmatched junction bases: 7. The CDR3: CASSSFTGVETQYF. CDR3 DNA: TGCGCCAGCAGCTCATTCACAGGGGTTGAGACCCAGTACTTC.

This clonotype appeared a few times. The chain is built from TRBV6-5 and TRBJ2-1; D gene uncertain. Trimming took off 7 bases at V and 9 bases at J, with 10 bases between the two ends. The CDR3 is made up of 11 amino acids. Germline loops: CDR1 MNHEY, CDR2 SVGAGI. CDR3 loop: CASTSLGEQFF. The CDR3 DNA follows: TGTGCCAGCACCTCACTTGGTGAGCAGTTCTTC.

This chain's CDR3 is CSAQIAGGRTETQYF. The DNA for the CDR3 is TGCAGTGCTCAGATAGCGGGGGGGCGGACGGAGACCCAGTACTTC. The chain carries TRBV20-1 and TRBJ2-5; TRBD2 agrees at 11 bases. J gave up 5 bases and V 5 bases, and 10 bases lay outside the gene matches. This CDR3 contains 15 residues. The germline V gene encodes CDR1 DFQATT and CDR2 SNEGSKA (reference sequence).

Concerning this clonotype itself: This may arise from a read error, as a much more abundant clone is one base away. The rearrangement links TRBV27 to TRBJ2-2; D is unclear. V dropped 4 bases and J dropped 1 base, with 16 bases sitting between them. There are 17 residues in the CDR3. CDR1 is MNHEY, CDR2 SMNVEV, per germline (reference sequence). CDR3 sequence: CASSSSRGRMNTGELFF. In nucleotides, the CDR3 is TGTGCCAGCAGTTCATCGCGAGGCAGAATGAACACCGGGGAGCTGTTTTTT.

This clonotype was counted at least ten times. The chain has TRBV9 and TRBJ1-3; TRBD1 might be the D (6 bases). CDR1 and CDR2 (germline): SGDLS, YYNGEE. The V end lost 3 bases, the J end lost 4 bases, and 8 bases lay between the germline ends. The CDR3 consists of 13 residues. CDR3 sequence: CASSADRGNTIYF. The CDR3 DNA reads TGTGCCAGCAGCGCTGACAGGGGAAACACCATATATTTT.

This clonotype showed up many times. V usage is TRBV6-4 and J usage is TRBJ2-3; TRBD2 might be the D (6 bases). The length of the CDR3 is 15 residues. Germline lookup yields CDR1 MRHNA and CDR2 SNTAGT. V was cut by 5 bases and J by 2 bases, with 14 bases left in between. In DNA, the CDR3 is TGTGCCAGCAGTCCTACTAGCCAGATCACAGATACGCAGTATTTT. It is translated as CASSPTSQITDTQYF.

This clonotype was seen many times. The V and J genes are TRBV4-1 and TRBJ2-1; tentatively, D is TRBD1 (5 bases). Trimming stripped 3 bases from V and 4 bases from J, with 7 bases between. CDR3 size: 13 residues. The V gene's germline CDR1 is MGHRA and CDR2 YSYEKL. CDR3 nucleotide sequence: TGCGCCAGCAGCCACAGGGAATACAATGAGCAGTTCTTC. This gives the protein CASSHREYNEQFF.

This clonotype was seen repeatedly, ten times or more. DNA of the CDR3: TGTGCCAGCAGCGTAGCCCTAACAGATACGCAGTATTTT. Residues: CASSVALTDTQYF. The chain links TRBV9 to TRBJ2-3; D remains ambiguous. The V end lost 0 bases, the J end lost 3 bases, and 5 bases lay between the germline ends. The CDR3 is made up of 13 amino acids. The germline gives CDR1 SGDLS, CDR2 YYNGEE.

This clonotype was observed many times. The chain combines TRBV6-1 with TRBJ1-3; 7 bases align to TRBD1. With V trimmed by 5 bases and J by 2 bases, 3 bases remained unmatched. The CDR3 runs to 14 residues. The V gene's germline CDR1 is MNHNS and CDR2 SASEGT. CDR3 protein: CASSPDRAGNTIYF. The CDR3 nucleotides are TGTGCCAGCAGTCCAGACAGGGCTGGAAACACCATATATTTT.

This clonotype is medium-sized (0.01 to 0.1%) in the sample. The gene calls are TRBV20-1 and TRBJ1-5, with D perhaps matching TRBD1 (5 bases). The V end lost 4 bases, the J end lost 3 bases, and 7 bases lay between the germline ends. Germline CDR1 and CDR2: DFQATT and SNEGSKA (reference sequence). The CDR3 is made up of 12 amino acids. The CDR3 nucleotides read TGCAGTGCTACCGGGGCCAATCAGCCCCAGCATTTT. This encodes CSATGANQPQHF.

Ten or more counts support this clonotype. J is TRBJ2-1 and V is TRBV4-2, with 7 bases identical to TRBD1. The CDR3 contains 14 residues. V lost 1 base to trimming and J lost 9 bases; unmatched junction nucleotides: 6. The germline V gene encodes CDR1 LGHNA and CDR2 YNFKEQ. The CDR3 nucleotides read TGTGCCAGCAGCCAAGGGAACCCAGGGGGTGAGCAGTTCTTC. The encoded protein is CASSQGNPGGEQFF.

This chain connects TRBV20-1 to TRBJ2-7, with 10 bases fitting TRBD2. Germline trimming cut 3 bases from V and 4 bases from J; bases unmatched to any gene: 6. Germline V CDR1 and CDR2: DFQATT, SNEGSKA (reference sequence). The CDR3 is 14 residues long. In DNA form, the CDR3 reads TGCAGTGCTAGTCCCGGGACTAGCGCATACGAGCAGTACTTC. Translation: CSASPGTSAYEQYF.

This clonotype showed up many times. This chain joins TRBV9 and TRBJ2-5; TRBD1 might be the D (6 bases). Germline V gives CDR1 SGDLS, CDR2 YYNGEE. The CDR3 extends over 13 amino acids. The V end lost 3 bases, the J end lost 5 bases, and 11 bases lay between the germline ends. The CDR3 spells CASSDTQGETQYF. In DNA form, the CDR3 reads TGTGCCAGCAGCGATACTCAGGGGGAGACCCAGTACTTC.

This clonotype turned up a few times. The V call is TRBV27, the J call TRBJ1-2; no clear D. The CDR3 is 18 amino acids. Trimming left V 2 bases short and J 1 base short, with 20 bases between. Germline lookup yields CDR1 MNHEY and CDR2 SMNVEV (reference sequence). The CDR3 loop reads CASSLNLRSIKDNYGYTF. The CDR3, as DNA: TGTGCCAGCAGTTTAAATCTTCGCAGCATAAAGGATAACTATGGCTACACCTTC.

This clonotype was counted many times. The chain employs TRBV27 and TRBJ2-7, with D perhaps TRBD1 or TRBD2 (5 bases each). CDR1 and CDR2 (germline): MNHEY, SMNVEV (reference sequence). V was clipped by 11 bases and J by 4 bases, with 21 bases between them. This CDR3 spans 14 amino acids. For the CDR3, the DNA is TGTGCCCAACCCCGCGGGCAGGGTCCGTACGAGCAGTACTTC. Translating it yields CAQPRGQGPYEQYF.

This clonotype was seen ten or more times. The chain carries TRBV29-1 and TRBJ1-3; perhaps TRBD1 as D (5 bases). Germline V CDR1 and CDR2: SQVTM, ANQGSEA. V shed 6 bases and J shed 1 base, with 13 bases lying between them. The CDR3 sequence is 14 residues long. Written as DNA, the CDR3 is TGCAGCGTGGTGGTCGGGGGGTCTGGAAACACCATATATTTT. This sequence encodes CSVVVGGSGNTIYF.

On this clonotype itself: A read error may be the cause here, since a much bigger clone is one base away. This sequence joins TRBV6-1 and TRBJ1-3, with D hard to call. The CDR3 covers 14 residues. Germline-derived CDR1 and CDR2 are MNHNS and SASEGT. CDR3 in amino acids: CASKGRDSGDTIYF. CDR3 DNA: TGTGCCAGCAAAGGACGAGACTCTGGAGACACCATATATTTT.

To note about this clonotype: A clone one base away is much larger, so this may be a read error. The chain uses TRBV6-5 and TRBJ2-3; D might be TRBD1 or TRBD2, each matching 5 bases. This CDR3 region has 16 residues. Germline values: CDR1 MNHEY, CDR2 SVGAGI. CDR3 amino acids: CAISPTGAASTDTQYF. The CDR3 nucleotides read TGTGCCATCAGTCCCACCGGGGCAGCTAGCACAGATACGCAGTATTTT.

This clonotype was seen only once. The CDR3: CASSQGPNRLAVDEQFF. The CDR3 region has the DNA TGTGCCAGCAGCCAAGGTCCCAACCGACTAGCGGTAGATGAGCAGTTCTTC. V and J are TRBV4-2 and TRBJ2-1; 9 bases align to TRBD2. Looked up from germline, CDR1 is LGHNA and CDR2 is YNFKEQ. The CDR3 contains 17 residues. With 1 base clipped from V and 8 bases from J, the junction kept 12 bases outside the gene matches.

A single count supports this clonotype. V and J are TRBV6-2 or TRBV6-3 and TRBJ2-3; possibly TRBD1 or TRBD2 for D (5 bases each). Per germline, CDR1 MNHEY and CDR2 SVGEGT. This CDR3 is built from 16 residues. V was clipped by 2 bases and J by 2 bases, with 14 bases between them. Here the CDR3 reads CASSYPLGANTDTQYF. CDR3 nucleotide sequence: TGTGCCAGCAGTTACCCTCTCGGGGCAAACACAGATACGCAGTATTTT.

As to this clonotype: This may arise from a read error, as a much more abundant clone is one base away. V usage is TRBV4-1 and J usage is TRBJ2-3; no reliable D call. This CDR3 comprises 14 residues. CDR1 and CDR2 from the germline V gene are MGHRA and YSYEKL. V dropped 1 base and J dropped 10 bases, with 15 bases sitting between them. The CDR3 loop reads CASSQVPLRDAQYF. In DNA, the CDR3 is TGCGCCAGCAGCCAAGTACCCCTTAGGGATGCGCAGTATTTT.

This clonotype occurred many times. V is TRBV7-9 and J is TRBJ2-4; D may be TRBD1 (6 bases). The V and J ends lost 5 bases and 6 bases respectively, with 17 bases between them. The CDR3 contains 15 residues. The germline V gene has CDR1 SEHNR and CDR2 FQNEAQ (reference sequence). The CDR3 loop reads CASSQGTYPRNIQYF. In DNA, the CDR3 is TGTGCCAGCAGCCAGGGGACCTACCCCAGAAACATTCAGTACTTC.

Notes on this clonotype: A much larger clone differs by one base, so this may be a read error. The CDR3 reads CAWAQRGIYEQYF. In DNA form, the CDR3 reads TGTGCCTGGGCCCAGAGAGGTATCTACGAGCAGTACTTC. The chain employs TRBV30 and TRBJ2-7; no reliable D call. This CDR3 comprises 13 residues. Germline CDR1 and CDR2: GTSNPN and SVGIG (reference sequence). Trimming left V 5 bases short and J 3 bases short, with 14 bases between.

This clonotype has just a few counts. In nucleotides, the CDR3 is TGTGCCAGCAGCCTGCCCCGGGGGGCAAATGGCTACACCTTC. The encoded protein is CASSLPRGANGYTF. The rearrangement links TRBV5-8 to TRBJ1-2, with a possible D match to TRBD1 (6 bases). V gave up 4 bases and J gave up 6 bases, with 16 bases separating them. Germline V lookup: CDR1 SGHTS, CDR2 YDEGEE. The CDR3 length is 14 residues.

This clonotype occurred many times. The chain carries TRBV7-8 and TRBJ1-3, with a tentative D call TRBD1 (6 bases). The CDR3 is 14 amino acids. V was cut by 4 bases and J by 5 bases, with 12 bases left in between. The V gene's germline CDR1 is SGHVS and CDR2 FQNEAQ. The CDR3 here is CASSSEDSRNTIYF. Written as DNA, the CDR3 is TGTGCCAGCAGCTCAGAGGACAGCAGAAACACCATATATTTT.

This clonotype came up many times. The chain carries TRBV2 and TRBJ2-5; the match to TRBD1 covers 8 bases. Germline V gene data show CDR1 as SNHLY and CDR2 as FYNNEI. The CDR3 contains 13 residues. The V and J ends lost 7 bases and 5 bases, in that order; junction bases with no gene match: 6. The CDR3 loop reads CASTRGREETQYF. As DNA, the CDR3 is TGTGCCAGCACCAGGGGGCGTGAGGAGACCCAGTACTTC.

Ten or more counts support this clonotype. The rearrangement joins TRBV11-2 to TRBJ2-2, with D perhaps matching TRBD2 (5 bases). V lost 3 bases and J 6 bases, leaving 11 bases between the germline ends. The CDR3 is 14 amino acids. The germline V gene encodes CDR1 SGHAT and CDR2 FQNNGV. DNA of the CDR3: TGTGCCAGCAGCTTCGAGCAGCGGCCCGGGGAGCTGTTTTTT. Its protein is CASSFEQRPGELFF.